The 30 T cell receptor beta chains below come from one sample, sequenced in a study of diagnostic markers for celiac disease. From the reads, TCRdb lists one entry per CDR3 protein and no DNA. Its clone listing holds about 2,000 distinct CDR3 sequences. Sequencing was performed on either unsorted cells or a sorted T cell fraction (not recorded which). The receptors come from a human donor. This table probably holds off-target reads from a library built for another chain.

According to its frequency, this clonotype is large. The V and J genes are TRBV4-2 and TRBJ2-3; there is no DNA to check the TCRdb D call of TRBD1. CDR3 size: 16 residues. Germline CDR1 reads LGHNA; CDR2 reads YNFKEQ. This chain's CDR3 is CASSQGDRVGTDTQYF.

This clonotype ranks as large in terms of frequency. The CDR3 protein is CASSLALNEKLFF. V is TRBV7-2 and J is TRBJ1-4. The length of the CDR3 is 13 residues. CDR1 is SGHTA and CDR2 is FQGNSA in the germline V gene.

The V and J genes are TRBV7-3 and TRBJ2-3; the TRBD1 assignment by TCRdb is unverifiable without DNA. The CDR3 runs 14 residues. Germline V gives CDR1 SGHTA, CDR2 FQGTGA. The CDR3 is CASSRSGAEDTQYF.

This clonotype ranks as medium-sized (0.01 to 0.1%) in terms of frequency. V and J are TRBV30 and TRBJ2-3. Germline loops: CDR1 GTSNPN, CDR2 SVGIG (reference sequence). The CDR3 is made up of 12 amino acids. CDR3 amino acids: CAWSVPPDTQYF.

By frequency, this clonotype is medium-sized. V usage is TRBV5-5 and J usage is TRBJ2-2. Germline V gene data show CDR1 as SGHKS and CDR2 as YYEKEE (reference sequence). The CDR3 loop spans 11 amino acids. This chain's CDR3 is CASQVTGELFF.

According to its frequency, this clonotype is medium-sized. The chain employs TRBV18 and TRBJ1-5. In germline, CDR1 is KGHSH, CDR2 LQKENI. CDR3 length equals 13 residues. The CDR3 spells CASSMASNQPQHF.

In terms of frequency, this clonotype is medium-sized (0.01 to 0.1%). V gene TRBV5-4 combines with J gene TRBJ2-3; with no DNA, the TCRdb D assignment of TRBD2 cannot be verified. The CDR3 sequence is 16 residues long. The V gene's germline CDR1 is SGHNT and CDR2 YYREEE (reference sequence). This CDR3 is CASRFQLAGVTDTQYF.

V usage is TRBV12-3 or TRBV12-4 and J usage is TRBJ1-6; checking the TCRdb D call of TRBD1 is not possible without DNA. The length of the CDR3 is 14 residues. Here the CDR3 reads CASEQGSFNSPLHF.

The chain joins TRBV20-1 to TRBJ1-4. CDR3 size: 11 residues. Germline V gene sequence: CDR1 DFQATT, CDR2 SNEGSKA (reference sequence). CDR3: CSAPWDSRLFF.

The chain is built from TRBV5-1 and TRBJ2-2; lacking DNA, the TRBD2 call made by TCRdb goes unchecked. Germline V lookup: CDR1 SGHRS, CDR2 YFSETQ. This CDR3 comprises 15 residues. The CDR3 sequence: CASSPLDGYTGELFF.

The gene calls are TRBV7-9 and TRBJ1-1. Germline V CDR1 and CDR2: SEHNR, FQNEAQ (reference sequence). The CDR3 runs 13 residues. This CDR3 reads CASSLQENTEAFF. The complete variable domain, with remaining parts taken from reference TRBV7-9 and TRBJ1-1, reads DTGVSQNPRHKITKRGQNVTFRCDPISEHNRLYWYRQTLGQGPEFLTYFQNEAQLEKSRLLSDRFSAERPKGSFSTLEIQRTEQGDSAMYLCASSLQENTEAFFGQGTRLTVV.

The chain combines TRBV9 with TRBJ1-6; with no DNA, the TCRdb D assignment of TRBD1 cannot be verified. Germline CDR1 and CDR2: SGDLS and YYNGEE. CDR3 size: 13 residues. The CDR3 loop reads CASRDRGNSPLHF.

The chain combines TRBV20-1 with TRBJ2-5; TCRdb indicates TRBD2, and absent DNA this call remains unverified. The germline gives CDR1 DFQATT, CDR2 SNEGSKA (reference sequence). The CDR3 contains 13 residues. CDR3: CSAIAGGQETQYF.

The chain employs TRBV14 and TRBJ2-2; TCRdb reports TRBD1, a call that lacks DNA to check it against. Germline loops: CDR1 SGHDN, CDR2 FVKESK. The CDR3 length is 17 residues. The CDR3 reads CASSQVDRGANTGELFF.

V is TRBV20-1 and J is TRBJ2-3; TCRdb selects TRBD1, and the lack of DNA leaves this call unchecked. Germline CDR1 DFQATT, CDR2 SNEGSKA (reference sequence). The CDR3 has 16 residues. The CDR3 protein is CSARGPGQGVADTQYF.

V usage is TRBV6-2 or TRBV6-3 and J usage is TRBJ2-5; TCRdb selects TRBD1, and the lack of DNA leaves this call unchecked. The CDR3 covers 14 residues. Germline V gene data show CDR1 as MNHEY and CDR2 as SVGEGT. The CDR3 region is CASSSSGGQETQYF.

The CDR3 here is CASSLATGARTDTQYF. V gene TRBV5-1 combines with J gene TRBJ2-3; lacking DNA, the TRBD1 call made by TCRdb goes unchecked. The germline V gene has CDR1 SGHRS and CDR2 YFSETQ. This CDR3 is built from 16 residues. Variable domain in full (rest from reference TRBV5-1 and TRBJ2-3): KAGVTQTPRYLIKTRGQQVTLSCSPISGHRSVSWYQQTPGQGLQFLFEYFSETQRNKGNFPGRFSGRQFSNSRSEMNVSTLELGDSALYLCASSLATGARTDTQYFGPGTRLTVL.

The J gene is TRBJ2-3, the V gene TRBV20-1; TCRdb gives TRBD2 as the D gene, but with no DNA this cannot be confirmed. This CDR3 is built from 16 residues. Germline V gene lookup returns CDR1 DFQATT and CDR2 SNEGSKA (reference sequence). This CDR3 is CSALNVAGASTDTQYF.

The rearrangement uses TRBV5-1 and TRBJ1-4; TCRdb's assignment of TRBD1 cannot be checked, as there is no DNA. The CDR3 contains 14 residues. CDR1 is SGHRS, CDR2 YFSETQ, per germline. The CDR3 sequence is CASSLWDTEAKLFF.

This clonotype registers large by frequency. This chain links TRBV7-2 with TRBJ2-3; TCRdb lists TRBD1, though no DNA is available to test this call. This CDR3 spans 16 amino acids. Germline loops: CDR1 SGHTA, CDR2 FQGNSA. The CDR3 loop reads CASSFKTGGSGDTQYF.

This chain joins TRBV12-3 or TRBV12-4 and TRBJ2-7; the TCRdb call, TRBD1, lacks DNA for checking. This CDR3 region has 15 residues. CDR3 sequence: CASSPGTGFTYEQYF.

The chain couples TRBV20-1 to TRBJ1-2; absent DNA, TCRdb's TRBD1 call cannot be checked. Germline V gene data show CDR1 as DFQATT and CDR2 as SNEGSKA (reference sequence). The CDR3 length is 16 residues. The CDR3 loop reads CSASTGGGLANYGYTF.

The chain recombines TRBV20-1 with TRBJ1-1. Germline loops: CDR1 DFQATT, CDR2 SNEGSKA (reference sequence). The CDR3 covers 13 residues. The CDR3: CSASPQMNTEAFF.

The chain combines TRBV4-2 with TRBJ1-1. This CDR3 is 13 amino acids long. Germline V gives CDR1 LGHNA, CDR2 YNFKEQ. CDR3 amino acids: CASSQEHNTEAFF.

This clonotype shows up as medium-sized (0.01 to 0.1%) by frequency. The genes are TRBV3-1 and TRBJ1-1. Germline assignment: CDR1 LGHDT and CDR2 YNNKEL (reference sequence). The CDR3 loop spans 15 amino acids. The CDR3 sequence is CASSQEVGMNTEAFF.

The chain employs TRBV4-1 and TRBJ2-1; TCRdb picks TRBD2, but there is no DNA to check that call. Germline values: CDR1 MGHRA, CDR2 YSYEKL. CDR3 length: 19 amino acids. CDR3 protein: CASSHRRKGASGGANEQFF.

This clonotype is labeled medium-sized based on frequency. The V and J genes are TRBV20-1 and TRBJ2-2; the TCRdb D gene call, TRBD1, has no DNA to confirm it. Germline V gene lookup returns CDR1 DFQATT and CDR2 SNEGSKA (reference sequence). CDR3 length: 14 residues. The chain's CDR3 is CSAPGPANTGELFF.

V usage is TRBV12-3 or TRBV12-4 and J usage is TRBJ2-7. CDR3 length equals 14 residues. CDR3 sequence: CASSLRDSSYEQYF.

J is TRBJ1-1 and V is TRBV7-9. Germline V gives CDR1 SEHNR, CDR2 FQNEAQ (reference sequence). The CDR3 is 13 residues long. This chain's CDR3 is CASSSDRNTEAFF.

The chain is built from TRBV4-3 and TRBJ1-1. Germline CDR1 is LGHNA and CDR2 is YSLEER. This CDR3 is built from 13 residues. CDR3 loop: CASSQEVGTEAFF.